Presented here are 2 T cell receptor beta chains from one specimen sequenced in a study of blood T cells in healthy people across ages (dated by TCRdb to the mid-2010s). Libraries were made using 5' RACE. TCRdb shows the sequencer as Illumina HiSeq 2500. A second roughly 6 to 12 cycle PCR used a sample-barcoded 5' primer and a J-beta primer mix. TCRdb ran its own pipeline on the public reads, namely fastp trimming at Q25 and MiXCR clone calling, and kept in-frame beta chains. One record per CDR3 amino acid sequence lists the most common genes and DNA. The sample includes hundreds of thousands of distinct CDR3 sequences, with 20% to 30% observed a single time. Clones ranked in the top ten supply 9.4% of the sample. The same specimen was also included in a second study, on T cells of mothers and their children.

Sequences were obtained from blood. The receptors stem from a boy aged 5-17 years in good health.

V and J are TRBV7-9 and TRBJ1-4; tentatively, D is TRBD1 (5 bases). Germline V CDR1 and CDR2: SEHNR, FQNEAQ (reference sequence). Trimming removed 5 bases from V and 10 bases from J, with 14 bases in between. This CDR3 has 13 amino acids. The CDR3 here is CASSLTDRGKLFF. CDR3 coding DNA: TGTGCCAGCAGCCTTACCGACAGAGGAAAACTGTTTTTT.

DNA of the CDR3: TGTGCCAGCAGCTACGAGTTGAATTCACCCCTCCACTTT. This sequence encodes CASSYELNSPLHF. The rearrangement uses TRBV7-9 and TRBJ1-6; no clear D gene. Germline lookup yields CDR1 SEHNR and CDR2 FQNEAQ (reference sequence). This CDR3 is built from 13 residues. V was shortened by 4 bases and J by 7 bases, with 8 bases between the two germline ends.